Presented here are 17 T cell receptor beta chains from one specimen sequenced in a study (dated by TCRdb to 2016 to 2017). Libraries were prepared through RT-PCR. Sequencing used an Illumina MiSeq. TCRdb cleaned the public reads at Q25 with fastp, built clones with MiXCR and kept in-frame beta chains. Rows with one shared CDR3 protein collapse into an entry with the most common genes and DNA. The sample records around 700,000 distinct CDR3 sequences, 12% to 15% of which are singletons. Just over 3.5% of the sample is held by the ten biggest clonotypes. The sequenced material came from memory CD4+ T cells from blood. The receptors here all came from a female donor in good health, serving as a healthy control.

This chain connects TRBV24-1 to TRBJ1-2; D is unresolved. V was pared by 3 bases and J by 8 bases, with 18 bases between. The CDR3 is made up of 15 amino acids. CDR1 and CDR2 from the germline V gene are KGHDR and SFDVKD. The chain's CDR3 is CATSDENPALRGYTF. Here the CDR3 DNA reads TGTGCCACCAGTGATGAAAACCCGGCCCTAAGAGGCTACACCTTC.

This clonotype appeared a few times. The chain recombines TRBV7-3 with TRBJ1-1; D gene unclear. Trimming removed 4 bases from V and 10 bases from J, with 19 bases in between. CDR1 and CDR2 (germline): SGHTA, FQGTGA. The CDR3 consists of 14 residues. CDR3 sequence (DNA): TGTGCCAGCAGCTCAACCATTCTGCGGACGGGAGCTTTCTTT. Translation: CASSSTILRTGAFF.

The table lists this clonotype with many counts. This sequence joins TRBV6-2 or TRBV6-3 and TRBJ2-1; no clear D gene. V lost 5 bases and J 6 bases, leaving 23 bases between the germline ends. The CDR3 is 17 amino acids. Germline loops: CDR1 MNHEY, CDR2 SVGEGT. The CDR3 bases are TGTGCCAGCAGTCACCCAAGCCTCCGTTCTTGGGTCAATGAGCAGTTCTTC. Its translation is CASSHPSLRSWVNEQFF.

This clonotype was observed a few times. The rearrangement joins TRBV6-1 to TRBJ2-7; 7 positions match TRBD2. Germline V gene sequence: CDR1 MNHNS, CDR2 SASEGT. J was trimmed by 2 bases and V by 6 bases; bases with no gene match: 4. The CDR3 runs to 13 residues. This CDR3 reads CASSREATYEQYF. The CDR3 nucleotides are TGTGCCAGCAGCCGGGAGGCGACCTACGAGCAGTACTTC.

Concerning this clonotype: Since a much larger clone is just one base distant, this may be a read error. The genes are TRBV20-1 and TRBJ2-1, with TRBD2 as a possible D gene (6 bases). From germline, CDR1 is DFQATT and CDR2 SNEGSKA (reference sequence). The CDR3 is made up of 16 amino acids. V was shortened by 6 bases and J by 7 bases, with 25 bases between the two germline ends. In DNA form, the CDR3 reads TGCAGTGCCCTGGGTCCTAGCGAGAGGTCGCGGAATGAGCAGTTCTTC. Translated, it gives CSALGPSERSRNEQFF.

This clonotype was detected a few times. The V call is TRBV6-2 or TRBV6-3, the J call TRBJ1-2; D is uncertain. V dropped 8 bases and J dropped 7 bases, with 11 bases sitting between them. The CDR3 totals 11 residues. The germline gives CDR1 MNHEY, CDR2 SVGEGT. CDR3 in DNA: TGTGCCAGCGCCGTTGGAGGTGGCTACACCTTC. Its protein is CASAVGGGYTF.

This clonotype was counted ten times or more. The rearrangement joins TRBV7-9 to TRBJ1-4; D remains ambiguous. This CDR3 has 14 amino acids. The germline V and J ends were trimmed by 0 bases and 5 bases, with 7 bases remaining between them. Germline CDR1 is SEHNR and CDR2 is FQNEAQ (reference sequence). The CDR3 reads CASSLATGNEKLFF. The CDR3 DNA sequence: TGTGCCAGCAGCTTAGCGACGGGGAATGAAAAACTGTTTTTT.

V and J are TRBV25-1 and TRBJ1-5; 12 bases align to TRBD1. Trimming at V came to 6 bases and at J to 5 bases, leaving 8 bases not matched to a gene. CDR1 is MGHDK and CDR2 is SYGVNS in the germline V gene. The CDR3 length is 16 residues. The CDR3 spells CASSPRDRGLDQPQHF. Written as DNA, the CDR3 is TGTGCCAGCAGCCCCCGGGACAGGGGGCTTGATCAGCCCCAGCATTTT.

This sequence joins TRBV27 and TRBJ2-7; maybe TRBD1 (5 bases). Germline V CDR1 and CDR2: MNHEY, SMNVEV (reference sequence). Trimming removed 3 bases at V and 6 bases at J, with 6 bases between. The CDR3 has 11 amino acids. CDR3 coding DNA: TGTGCCAGCAGTTTCAGGGCCGAGCAGTACTTC. It codes for CASSFRAEQYF.

The CDR3 DNA reads as TGTGCCAGCAGTGAAGTCGAGGAGATCTACGAGCAGTACTTC. Translating it yields CASSEVEEIYEQYF. The genes are TRBV2 and TRBJ2-7; D uncertain. The germline V gene has CDR1 SNHLY and CDR2 FYNNEI. This CDR3 has 14 residues. V lost 1 base and J lost 3, with 10 bases in between.

This clonotype was seen more than once but under ten times. The V and J genes are TRBV7-8 and TRBJ2-2, with D tentatively TRBD1 or TRBD2 (5 bases each). This CDR3 is built from 17 residues. With 2 bases removed from V and 4 bases from J, the gap between germline ends came to 17 bases. The germline V gene has CDR1 SGHVS and CDR2 FQNEAQ. CDR3 DNA sequence: TGTGCCAGCAGCTTAAGCCGGGACCGATCCTTCACCGGGGAGCTGTTTTTT. It yields the protein CASSLSRDRSFTGELFF. Full variable domain (outside the CDR3, taken from reference TRBV7-8 and TRBJ2-2): GAGVSQSPRYKVAKRGQDVALRCDPISGHVSLFWYQQALGQGPEFLTYFQNEAQLDKSGLPSDRFFAERPEGSVSTLKIQRTQQEDSAVYLCASSLSRDRSFTGELFFGEGSRLTVL.

This clonotype came up a few times. This sequence joins TRBV20-1 and TRBJ1-5, with D unclear. Germline V lookup: CDR1 DFQATT, CDR2 SNEGSKA (reference sequence). Trimming took 5 bases from V and 0 from J, leaving 11 bases between them. The CDR3 is 14 residues long. CDR3 in amino acids: CSARYLDSNQPQHF. CDR3 nucleotides: TGCAGTGCTCGCTATCTAGATAGCAATCAGCCCCAGCATTTT.

This clonotype is a singleton in its sample. The chain couples TRBV7-2 to TRBJ1-2, with D tentatively TRBD1 (5 bases). The CDR3 covers 15 residues. The V gene's germline CDR1 is SGHTA and CDR2 FQGNSA. Trimming took off 1 base at V and 6 bases at J, with 15 bases between the two ends. This chain's CDR3 is CASSLVGGGYDGYTF. The CDR3 DNA sequence: TGTGCCAGCAGCTTAGTTGGTGGGGGGTACGATGGCTACACCTTC.

There are a few counts of this clonotype. The rearrangement links TRBV20-1 to TRBJ1-3; D gene unclear. Germline values: CDR1 DFQATT, CDR2 SNEGSKA (reference sequence). CDR3 length: 14 amino acids. Between the trimmed V and J ends, which lost 6 bases and 0 bases, there was a span of 12 bases. The DNA for the CDR3 is TGCAGTGCGCGAACCGTTTACTCTGGAAACACCATATATTTT. It specifies CSARTVYSGNTIYF.

Of note for this clonotype: One junction end disagrees with the germline gene, perhaps due to a read error. This chain links TRBV12-3 or TRBV12-4 with TRBJ1-5; a possible D gene is TRBD1 (5 bases). The CDR3 length is 14 residues. CDR3 sequence reads: CDSSRSGLGQPQHF. The CDR3 DNA is TGTGACAGCAGTAGGTCAGGGCTAGGTCAGCCCCAGCATTTT.

V usage is TRBV5-1 and J usage is TRBJ1-5; 9 bases match TRBD1. This CDR3 has 14 amino acids. Per germline, CDR1 SGHRS and CDR2 YFSETQ. J gave up 4 bases and V 4 bases, and 3 bases lay outside the gene matches. The CDR3 sequence is CASSAGQGNQPQHF. The CDR3 nucleotides are TGCGCCAGCAGCGCGGGACAGGGTAATCAGCCCCAGCATTTT. The variable domain in full, with the rest retrieved from reference TRBV5-1 and TRBJ1-5, is KAGVTQTPRYLIKTRGQQVTLSCSPISGHRSVSWYQQTPGQGLQFLFEYFSETQRNKGNFPGRFSGRQFSNSRSEMNVSTLELGDSALYLCASSAGQGNQPQHFGDGTRLSIL.

This rearrangement joins TRBV7-3 to TRBJ2-3; no firm D call. Trimming removed 5 bases from V and 3 bases from J, with 18 bases in between. Germline CDR1 and CDR2: SGHTA and FQGTGA. This CDR3 region has 16 residues. The CDR3 is CASSLTLSVRTDTQYF. The CDR3 region has the DNA TGTGCCAGCAGCCTCACGTTAAGTGTGAGAACAGATACGCAGTATTTT.